This T cell receptor (beta chain) appears in the sequencing data of a study of cytomegalovirus exposure and HLA in healthy donors. Study-wide points: Across donors, sequencing depth was assumed by presence/absence analyses to be roughly uniform. Many donors carried some public TCRs, although rarity characterized most TCR sequences. The study listed under 200 cytomegalovirus-associated TCR beta chains.

Primers: 60 Vbeta forward and 13 Jbeta reverse. Assay: immunoSEQ multiplex PCR; the TCRdb copy retains only in-frame clones and omits some. The top ten hold more than 6% of the sample, which has around 99,000 clones, roughly three quarters seen once. Donors in the study were healthy people who gave bone marrow. Details on this clone: Its specificity is unknown.

V was pared by 5 bases and J by 2 bases, with 13 bases between. The CDR3 length is 14 residues. Germline-derived CDR1 and CDR2 are SGHVS and FQNEAQ. The sequencing input was PBMCs. This clonotype was obtained from a woman between 50 and 59 years old in good health and CMV-seropositive. This sequence joins TRBV7-8 and TRBJ2-7, with D possibly being TRBD1 (5 bases). The CDR3 is CASSTRQGPYEQYF. CDR3 DNA: TGTGCCAGCAGCACTCGCCAGGGTCCCTACGAGCAGTACTTC.